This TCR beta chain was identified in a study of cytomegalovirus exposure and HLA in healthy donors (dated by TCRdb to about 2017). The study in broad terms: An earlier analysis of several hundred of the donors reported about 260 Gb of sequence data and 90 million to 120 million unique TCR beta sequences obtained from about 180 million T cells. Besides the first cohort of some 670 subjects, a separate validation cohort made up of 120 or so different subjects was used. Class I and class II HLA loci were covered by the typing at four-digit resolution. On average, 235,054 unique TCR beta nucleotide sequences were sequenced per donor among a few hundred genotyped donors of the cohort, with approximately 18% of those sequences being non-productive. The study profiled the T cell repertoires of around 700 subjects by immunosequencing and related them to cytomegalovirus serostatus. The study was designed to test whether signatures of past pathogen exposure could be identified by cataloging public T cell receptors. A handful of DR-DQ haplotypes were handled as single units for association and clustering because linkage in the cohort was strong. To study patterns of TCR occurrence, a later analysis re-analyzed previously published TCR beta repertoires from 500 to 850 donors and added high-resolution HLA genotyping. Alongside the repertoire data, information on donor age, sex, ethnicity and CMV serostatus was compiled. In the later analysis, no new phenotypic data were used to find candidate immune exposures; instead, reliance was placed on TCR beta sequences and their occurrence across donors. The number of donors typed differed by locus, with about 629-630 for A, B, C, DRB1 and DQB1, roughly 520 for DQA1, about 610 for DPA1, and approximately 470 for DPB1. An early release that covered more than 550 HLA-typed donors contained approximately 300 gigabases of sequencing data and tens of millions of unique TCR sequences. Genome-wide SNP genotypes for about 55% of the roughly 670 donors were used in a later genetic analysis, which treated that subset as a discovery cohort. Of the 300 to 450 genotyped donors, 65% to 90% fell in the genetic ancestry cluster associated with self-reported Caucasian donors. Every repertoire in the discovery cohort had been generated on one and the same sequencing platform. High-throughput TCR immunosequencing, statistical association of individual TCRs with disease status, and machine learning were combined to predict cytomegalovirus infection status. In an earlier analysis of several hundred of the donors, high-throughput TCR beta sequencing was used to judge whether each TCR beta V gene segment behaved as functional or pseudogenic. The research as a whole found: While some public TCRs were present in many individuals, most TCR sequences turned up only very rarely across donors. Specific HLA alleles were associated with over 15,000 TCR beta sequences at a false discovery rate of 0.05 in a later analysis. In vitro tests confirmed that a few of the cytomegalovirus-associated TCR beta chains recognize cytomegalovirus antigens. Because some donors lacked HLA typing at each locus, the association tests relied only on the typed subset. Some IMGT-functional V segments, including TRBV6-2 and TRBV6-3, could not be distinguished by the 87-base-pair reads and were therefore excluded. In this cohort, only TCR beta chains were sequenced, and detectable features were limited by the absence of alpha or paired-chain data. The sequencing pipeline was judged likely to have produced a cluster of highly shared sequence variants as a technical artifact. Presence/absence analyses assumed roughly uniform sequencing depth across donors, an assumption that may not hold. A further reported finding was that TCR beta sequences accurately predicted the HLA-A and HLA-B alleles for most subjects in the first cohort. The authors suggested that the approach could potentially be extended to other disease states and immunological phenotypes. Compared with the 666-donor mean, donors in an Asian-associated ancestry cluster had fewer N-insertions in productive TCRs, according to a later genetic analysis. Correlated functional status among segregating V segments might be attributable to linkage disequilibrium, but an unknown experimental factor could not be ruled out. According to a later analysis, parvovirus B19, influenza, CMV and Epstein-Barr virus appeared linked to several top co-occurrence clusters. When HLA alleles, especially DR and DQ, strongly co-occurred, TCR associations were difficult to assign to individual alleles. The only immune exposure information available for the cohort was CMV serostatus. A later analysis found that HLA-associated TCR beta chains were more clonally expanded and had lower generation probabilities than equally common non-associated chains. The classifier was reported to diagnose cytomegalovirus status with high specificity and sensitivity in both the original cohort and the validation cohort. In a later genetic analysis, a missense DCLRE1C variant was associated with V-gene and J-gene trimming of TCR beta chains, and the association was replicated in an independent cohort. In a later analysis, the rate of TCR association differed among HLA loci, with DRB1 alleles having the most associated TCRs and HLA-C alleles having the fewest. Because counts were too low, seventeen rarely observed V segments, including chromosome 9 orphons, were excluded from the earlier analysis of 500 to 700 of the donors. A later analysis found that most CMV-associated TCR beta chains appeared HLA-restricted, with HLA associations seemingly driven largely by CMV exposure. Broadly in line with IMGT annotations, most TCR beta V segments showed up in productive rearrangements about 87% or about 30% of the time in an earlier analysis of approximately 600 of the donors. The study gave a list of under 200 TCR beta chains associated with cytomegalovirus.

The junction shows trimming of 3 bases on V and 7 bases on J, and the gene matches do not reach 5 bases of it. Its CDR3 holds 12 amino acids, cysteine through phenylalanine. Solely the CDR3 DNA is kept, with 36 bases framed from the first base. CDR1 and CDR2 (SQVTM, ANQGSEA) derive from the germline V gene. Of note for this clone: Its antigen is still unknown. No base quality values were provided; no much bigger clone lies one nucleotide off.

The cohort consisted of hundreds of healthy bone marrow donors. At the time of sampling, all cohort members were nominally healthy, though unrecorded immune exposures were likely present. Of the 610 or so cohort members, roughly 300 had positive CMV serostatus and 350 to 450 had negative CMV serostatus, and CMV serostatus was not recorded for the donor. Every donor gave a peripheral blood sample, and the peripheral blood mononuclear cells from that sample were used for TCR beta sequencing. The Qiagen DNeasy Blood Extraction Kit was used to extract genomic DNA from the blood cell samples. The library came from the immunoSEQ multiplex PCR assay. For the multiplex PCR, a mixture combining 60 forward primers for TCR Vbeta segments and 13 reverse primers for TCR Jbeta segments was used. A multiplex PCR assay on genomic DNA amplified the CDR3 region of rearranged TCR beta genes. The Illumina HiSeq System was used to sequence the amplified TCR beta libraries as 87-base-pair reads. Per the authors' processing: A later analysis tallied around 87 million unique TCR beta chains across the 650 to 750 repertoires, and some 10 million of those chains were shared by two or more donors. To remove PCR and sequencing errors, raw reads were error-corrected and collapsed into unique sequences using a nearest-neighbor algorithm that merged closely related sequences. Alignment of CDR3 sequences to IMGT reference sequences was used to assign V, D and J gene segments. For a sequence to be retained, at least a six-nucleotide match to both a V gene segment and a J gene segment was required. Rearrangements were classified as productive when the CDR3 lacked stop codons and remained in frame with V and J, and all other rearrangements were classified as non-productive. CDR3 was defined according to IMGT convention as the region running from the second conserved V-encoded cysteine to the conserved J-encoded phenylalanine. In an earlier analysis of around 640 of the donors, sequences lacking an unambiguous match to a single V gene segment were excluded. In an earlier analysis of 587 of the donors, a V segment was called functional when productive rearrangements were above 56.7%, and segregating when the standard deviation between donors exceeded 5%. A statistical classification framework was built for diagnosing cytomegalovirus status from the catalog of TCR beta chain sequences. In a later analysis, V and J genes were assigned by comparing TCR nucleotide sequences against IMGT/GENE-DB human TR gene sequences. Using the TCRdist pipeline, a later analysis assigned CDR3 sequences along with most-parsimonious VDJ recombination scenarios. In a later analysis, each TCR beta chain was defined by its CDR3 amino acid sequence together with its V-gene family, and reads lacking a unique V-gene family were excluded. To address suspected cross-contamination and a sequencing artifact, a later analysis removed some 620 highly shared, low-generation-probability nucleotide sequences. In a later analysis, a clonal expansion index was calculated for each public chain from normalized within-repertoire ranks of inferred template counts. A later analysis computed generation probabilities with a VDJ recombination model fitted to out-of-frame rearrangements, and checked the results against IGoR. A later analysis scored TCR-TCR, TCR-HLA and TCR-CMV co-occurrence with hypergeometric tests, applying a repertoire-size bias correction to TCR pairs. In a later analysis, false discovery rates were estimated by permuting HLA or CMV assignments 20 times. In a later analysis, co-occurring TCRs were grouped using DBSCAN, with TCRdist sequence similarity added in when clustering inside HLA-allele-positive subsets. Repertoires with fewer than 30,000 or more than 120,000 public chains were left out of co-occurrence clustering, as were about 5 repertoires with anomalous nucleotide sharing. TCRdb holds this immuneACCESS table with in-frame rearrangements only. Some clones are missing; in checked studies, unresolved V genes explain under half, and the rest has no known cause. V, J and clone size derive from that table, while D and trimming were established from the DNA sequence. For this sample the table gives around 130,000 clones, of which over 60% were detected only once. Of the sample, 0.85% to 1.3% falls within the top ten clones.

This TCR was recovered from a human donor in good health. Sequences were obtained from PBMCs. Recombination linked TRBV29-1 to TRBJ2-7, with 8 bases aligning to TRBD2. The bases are TGCAGCGTTGATCTTCCGGGAGGGGAGCAGTACTTC. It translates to CSVDLPGGEQYF.